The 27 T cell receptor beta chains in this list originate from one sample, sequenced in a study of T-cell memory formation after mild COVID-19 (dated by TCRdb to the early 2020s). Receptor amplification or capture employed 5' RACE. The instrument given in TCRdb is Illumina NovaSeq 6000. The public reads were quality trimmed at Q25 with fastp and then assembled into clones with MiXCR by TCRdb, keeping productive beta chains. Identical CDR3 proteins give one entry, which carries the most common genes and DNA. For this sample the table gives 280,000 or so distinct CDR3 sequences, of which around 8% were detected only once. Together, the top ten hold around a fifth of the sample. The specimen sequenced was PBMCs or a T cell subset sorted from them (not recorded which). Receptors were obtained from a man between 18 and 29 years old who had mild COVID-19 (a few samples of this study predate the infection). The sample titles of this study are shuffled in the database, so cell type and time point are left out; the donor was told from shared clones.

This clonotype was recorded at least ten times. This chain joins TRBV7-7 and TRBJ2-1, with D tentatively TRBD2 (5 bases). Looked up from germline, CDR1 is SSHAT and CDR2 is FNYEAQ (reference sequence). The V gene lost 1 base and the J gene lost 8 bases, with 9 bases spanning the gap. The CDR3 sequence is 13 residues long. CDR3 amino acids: CASSLDGVDEQFF. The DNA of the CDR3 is TGTGCCAGCAGCTTAGACGGGGTGGATGAGCAGTTCTTC.

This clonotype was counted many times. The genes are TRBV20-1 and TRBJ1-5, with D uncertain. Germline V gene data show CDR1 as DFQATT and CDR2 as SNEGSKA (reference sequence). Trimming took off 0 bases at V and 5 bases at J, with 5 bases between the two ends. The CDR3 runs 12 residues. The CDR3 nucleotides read TGCAGTGCTAGAGAAGGGTATCAGCCCCAGCATTTT. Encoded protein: CSAREGYQPQHF.

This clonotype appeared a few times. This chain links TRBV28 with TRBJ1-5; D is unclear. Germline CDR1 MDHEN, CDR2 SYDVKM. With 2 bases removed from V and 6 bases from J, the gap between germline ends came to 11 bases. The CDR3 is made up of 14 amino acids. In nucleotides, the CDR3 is TGTGCCAGCAGTTTAGGGATTTCCGCTCAGCCCCAGCATTTT. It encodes CASSLGISAQPQHF. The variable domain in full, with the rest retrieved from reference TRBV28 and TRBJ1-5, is DVKVTQSSRYLVKRTGEKVFLECVQDMDHENMFWYRQDPGLGLRLIYFSYDVKMKEKGDIPEGYSVSREKKERFSLILESASTNQTSMYLCASSLGISAQPQHFGDGTRLSIL.

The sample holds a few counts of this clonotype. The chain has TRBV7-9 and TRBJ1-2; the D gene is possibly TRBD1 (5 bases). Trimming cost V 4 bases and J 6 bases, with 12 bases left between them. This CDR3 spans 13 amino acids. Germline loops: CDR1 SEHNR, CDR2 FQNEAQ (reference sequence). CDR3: CASSSAGVNGYTF. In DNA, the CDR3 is TGTGCCAGCAGCTCAGCGGGGGTGAATGGCTACACCTTC.

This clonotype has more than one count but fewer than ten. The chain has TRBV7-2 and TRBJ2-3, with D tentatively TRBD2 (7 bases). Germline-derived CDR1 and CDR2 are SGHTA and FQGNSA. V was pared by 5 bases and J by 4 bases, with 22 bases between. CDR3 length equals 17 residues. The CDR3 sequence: CASSLTILEGGPDTQYF. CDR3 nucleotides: TGTGCCAGCAGCCTCACCATACTAGAGGGGGGGCCAGATACGCAGTATTTT.

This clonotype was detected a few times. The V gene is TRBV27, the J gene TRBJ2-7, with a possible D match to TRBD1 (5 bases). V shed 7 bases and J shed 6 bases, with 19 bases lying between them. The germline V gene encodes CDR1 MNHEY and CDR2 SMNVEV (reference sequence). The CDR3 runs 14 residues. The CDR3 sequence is CASKQGVHYGEQYF. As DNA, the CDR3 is TGTGCCAGCAAGCAGGGTGTCCATTACGGCGAGCAGTACTTC.

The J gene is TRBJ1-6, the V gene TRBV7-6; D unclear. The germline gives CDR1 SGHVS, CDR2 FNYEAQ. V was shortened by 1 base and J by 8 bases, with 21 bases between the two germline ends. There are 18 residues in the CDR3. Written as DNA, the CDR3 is TGTGCCAGCAGCTTAGTGACTAGGCCTGGCTTCTTTGATTCACCCCTCCACTTT. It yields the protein CASSLVTRPGFFDSPLHF.

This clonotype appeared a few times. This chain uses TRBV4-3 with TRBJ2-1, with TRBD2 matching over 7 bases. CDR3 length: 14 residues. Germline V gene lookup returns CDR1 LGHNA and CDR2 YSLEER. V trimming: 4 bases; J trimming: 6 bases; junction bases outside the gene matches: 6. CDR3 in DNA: TGCGCCAGCAGCCGTGGACTAGGGGTCAATGAGCAGTTCTTC. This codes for CASSRGLGVNEQFF.

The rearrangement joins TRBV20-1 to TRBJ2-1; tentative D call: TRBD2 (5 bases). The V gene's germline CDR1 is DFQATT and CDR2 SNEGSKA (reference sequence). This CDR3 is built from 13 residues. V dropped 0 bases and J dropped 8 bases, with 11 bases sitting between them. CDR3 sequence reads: CSARDRGRDEQFF. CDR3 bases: TGCAGTGCTAGAGATCGGGGTCGCGATGAGCAGTTCTTC.

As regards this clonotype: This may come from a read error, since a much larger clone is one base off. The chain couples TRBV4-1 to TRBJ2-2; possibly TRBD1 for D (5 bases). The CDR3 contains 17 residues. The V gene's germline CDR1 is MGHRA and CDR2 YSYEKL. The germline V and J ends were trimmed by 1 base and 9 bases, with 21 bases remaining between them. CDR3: CASSQGTGSKVGWELFF. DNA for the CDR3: TGCGCCAGCAGCCAAGGAACAGGCAGTAAAGTTGGTTGGGAGCTGTTTTTT.

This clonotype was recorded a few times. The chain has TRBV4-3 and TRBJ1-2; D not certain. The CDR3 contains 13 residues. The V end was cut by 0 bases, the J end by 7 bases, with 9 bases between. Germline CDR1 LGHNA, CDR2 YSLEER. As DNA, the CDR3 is TGCGCCAGCAGCCAAGAGGTTTTGGGTGGCTACACCTTC. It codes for CASSQEVLGGYTF.

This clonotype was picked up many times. The CDR3 nucleotides read TGTGCCAGCAGATGGACTAGCGGGGGGAATGAGCAGTTCTTC. Its protein product is CASRWTSGGNEQFF. This chain connects TRBV12-3 or TRBV12-4 to TRBJ2-1; 14 bases line up with TRBD2. The CDR3 is made up of 14 amino acids. The V gene end was trimmed by 6 bases and the J gene end by 7 bases; junction bases not matched to a gene: 2.

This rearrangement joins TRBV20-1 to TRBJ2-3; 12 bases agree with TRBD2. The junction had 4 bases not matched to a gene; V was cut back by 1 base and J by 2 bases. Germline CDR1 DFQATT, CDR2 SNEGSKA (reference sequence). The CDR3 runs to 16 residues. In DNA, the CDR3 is TGCAGTGCTAGAGTGTCTAGCGGGGGGGCCACAGATACGCAGTATTTT. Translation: CSARVSSGGATDTQYF.

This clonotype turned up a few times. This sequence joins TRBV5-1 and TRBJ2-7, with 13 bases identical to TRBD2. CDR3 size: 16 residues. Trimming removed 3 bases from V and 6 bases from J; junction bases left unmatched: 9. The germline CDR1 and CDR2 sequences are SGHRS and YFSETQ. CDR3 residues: CASSSGLAGEAAEQYF. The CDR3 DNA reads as TGCGCCAGCAGCTCTGGACTAGCGGGGGAAGCAGCCGAGCAGTACTTC.

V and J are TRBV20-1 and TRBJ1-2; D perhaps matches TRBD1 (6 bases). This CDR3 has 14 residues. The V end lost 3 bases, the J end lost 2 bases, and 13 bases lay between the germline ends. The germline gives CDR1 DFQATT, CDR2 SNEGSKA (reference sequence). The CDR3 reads CSARPLRGNYGYTF. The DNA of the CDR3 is TGCAGTGCTAGGCCTTTAAGGGGGAACTATGGCTACACCTTC.

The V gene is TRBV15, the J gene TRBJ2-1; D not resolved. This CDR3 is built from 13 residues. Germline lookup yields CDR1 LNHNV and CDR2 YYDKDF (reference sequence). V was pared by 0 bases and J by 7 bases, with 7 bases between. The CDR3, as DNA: TGTGCCACCAGCAGAGATCTAGAAAATGAGCAGTTCTTC. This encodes CATSRDLENEQFF.

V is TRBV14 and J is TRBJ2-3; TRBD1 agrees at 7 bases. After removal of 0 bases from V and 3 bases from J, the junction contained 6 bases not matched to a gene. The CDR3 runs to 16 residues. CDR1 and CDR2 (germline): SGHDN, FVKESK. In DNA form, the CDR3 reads TGTGCCAGCAGCCAAGATAAGGGGACAGTGACAGATACGCAGTATTTT. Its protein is CASSQDKGTVTDTQYF.

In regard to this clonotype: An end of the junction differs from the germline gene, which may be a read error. CDR3 amino acids: CASSLAGGPRWLFF. The CDR3 DNA reads as TGTGCCAGCAGTCTAGCGGGGGGGCCCCGGTGGCTGTTCTTC. V is TRBV12-3 or TRBV12-4 and J is TRBJ2-1, with 12 bases that match TRBD2. The CDR3 is 14 amino acids.

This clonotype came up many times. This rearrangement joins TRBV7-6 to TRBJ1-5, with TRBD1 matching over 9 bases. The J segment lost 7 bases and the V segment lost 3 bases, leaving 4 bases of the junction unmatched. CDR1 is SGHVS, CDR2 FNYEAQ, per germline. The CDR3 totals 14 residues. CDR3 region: CASSLGQGTQPQHF. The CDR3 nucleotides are TGTGCCAGCAGCTTGGGACAGGGCACGCAGCCCCAGCATTTT.

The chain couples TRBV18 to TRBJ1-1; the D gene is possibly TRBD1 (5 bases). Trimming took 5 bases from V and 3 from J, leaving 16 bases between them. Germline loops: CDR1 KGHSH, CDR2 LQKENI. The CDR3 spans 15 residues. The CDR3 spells CASSTVLGGDTEAFF. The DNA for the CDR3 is TGTGCCAGCTCAACGGTCCTCGGGGGGGACACTGAAGCTTTCTTT.

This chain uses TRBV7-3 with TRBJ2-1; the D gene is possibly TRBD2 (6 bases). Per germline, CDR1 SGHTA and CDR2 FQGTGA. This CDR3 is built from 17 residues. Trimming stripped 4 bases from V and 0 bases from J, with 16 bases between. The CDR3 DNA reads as TGTGCCAGCAGCTCCTTGGGAGGCTCGAGCTCCTACAATGAGCAGTTCTTC. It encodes CASSSLGGSSSYNEQFF.

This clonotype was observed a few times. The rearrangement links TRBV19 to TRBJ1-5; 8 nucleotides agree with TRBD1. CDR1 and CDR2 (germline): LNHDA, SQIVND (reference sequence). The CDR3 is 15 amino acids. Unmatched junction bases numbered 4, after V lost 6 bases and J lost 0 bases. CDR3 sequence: CASRTGGLSNQPQHF. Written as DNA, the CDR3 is TGTGCCAGTAGAACAGGGGGGCTTAGCAATCAGCCCCAGCATTTT.

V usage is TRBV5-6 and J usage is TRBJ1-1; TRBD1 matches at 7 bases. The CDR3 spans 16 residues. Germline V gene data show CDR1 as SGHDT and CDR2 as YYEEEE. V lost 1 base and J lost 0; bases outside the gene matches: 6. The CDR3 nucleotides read TGTGCCAGCAGCTTGTGGGTCAGGGGGTTGAACACTGAAGCTTTCTTT. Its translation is CASSLWVRGLNTEAFF.

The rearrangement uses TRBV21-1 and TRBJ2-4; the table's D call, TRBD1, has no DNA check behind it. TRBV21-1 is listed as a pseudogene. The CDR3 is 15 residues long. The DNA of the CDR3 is TGTGCCAGCAGCACCCGGACAGTAGCAGGGTCCGATAGGTACTTC. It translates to CASSTRTVAGSDRYF.

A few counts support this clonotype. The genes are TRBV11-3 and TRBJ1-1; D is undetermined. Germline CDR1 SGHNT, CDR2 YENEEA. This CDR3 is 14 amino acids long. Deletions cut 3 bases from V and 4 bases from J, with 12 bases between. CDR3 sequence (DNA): TGTGCCAGCAGCTTCTCCGGGGAGAGCACTGAAGCTTTCTTT. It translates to CASSFSGESTEAFF.

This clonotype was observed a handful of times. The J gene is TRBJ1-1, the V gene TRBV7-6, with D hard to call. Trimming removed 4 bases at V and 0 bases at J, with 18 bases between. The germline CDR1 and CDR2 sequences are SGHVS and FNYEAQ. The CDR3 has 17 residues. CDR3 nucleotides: TGTGCCAGCAGCTCCACGGGTGTAGGATTTATGAACACTGAAGCTTTCTTT. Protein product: CASSSTGVGFMNTEAFF.

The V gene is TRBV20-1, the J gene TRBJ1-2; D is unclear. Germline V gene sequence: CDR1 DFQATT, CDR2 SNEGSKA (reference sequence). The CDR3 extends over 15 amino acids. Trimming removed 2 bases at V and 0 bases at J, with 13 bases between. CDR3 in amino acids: CSARSPWSANYGYTF. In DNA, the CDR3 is TGCAGTGCTAGAAGCCCCTGGAGCGCTAACTATGGCTACACCTTC.